This is a list of T cell receptor beta chains from one sample in a study of T-cell reconstitution after alpha-beta-depleted transplantation in children. TCRdb used MiXCR to reprocess the PCR reads, holding one entry per CDR3 protein. The sample yields 190,000 or so distinct CDR3 sequences, about 6.4% seen once. The input for sequencing was PBMCs from the stem cell graft donor, taken from the stem cell graft. The receptors originated from a human donor who donated a stem cell graft to a child with Wiskott-Aldrich syndrome. CDR3s include the opening cysteine and the closing phenylalanine or tryptophan. A D gene is named only where the DNA matches it firmly. The size entry is marked missing in some rows and otherwise reads once, few, many or a size class.

j_call: TRBJ1-1; clone_size: few; d_call: TRBD1; v_call: TRBV6-5; cdr3_aa: CASSQPGQGVYRAFF; cdr3_nt: TGTGCCAGCAGCCAGCCGGGCCAGGGGGTTTATCGAGCTTTCTTT
j_call: TRBJ1-2; clone_size: many; d_call: TRBD1; v_call: TRBV29-1; cdr3_aa: CSVAGTEYNYGYTF; cdr3_nt: TGCAGCGTCGCCGGGACAGAATATAACTATGGCTACACCTTC
j_call: TRBJ1-2; clone_size: many; d_call: TRBD1; v_call: TRBV12-3/TRBV12-4; cdr3_aa: CASSLGTGVAYGYTF; cdr3_nt: TGTGCCAGCAGTTTGGGGACAGGGGTTGCCTATGGCTACACCTTC
j_call: TRBJ2-1; clone_size: many; d_call: NA; v_call: TRBV7-2; cdr3_aa: CASSLVEGAGNEQFF; cdr3_nt: TGTGCCAGCAGCTTAGTGGAGGGGGCAGGGAATGAGCAGTTCTTC
j_call: TRBJ1-2; clone_size: few; d_call: NA; v_call: TRBV5-6; cdr3_aa: CASSLDREDGYTF; cdr3_nt: TGTGCCAGCAGCTTGGACAGGGAAGATGGCTACACCTTC
j_call: TRBJ1-2; clone_size: many; d_call: TRBD1; v_call: TRBV3-1; cdr3_aa: CASSLIGTGPDGYTF; cdr3_nt: TGTGCCAGCAGCCTGATCGGGACAGGGCCCGATGGCTACACCTTC
j_call: TRBJ2-1; clone_size: few; d_call: NA; v_call: TRBV2; cdr3_aa: CAIAGRGSSYNEQFF; cdr3_nt: TGTGCCATCGCAGGGAGGGGGAGCTCCTACAATGAGCAGTTCTTC
j_call: TRBJ2-5; clone_size: many; d_call: NA; v_call: TRBV24-1; cdr3_aa: CATSDLLVGETQYF; cdr3_nt: TGTGCCACCAGTGATTTGCTAGTTGGAGAGACCCAGTACTTC
j_call: TRBJ2-7; clone_size: NA; d_call: TRBD1; v_call: TRBV28; cdr3_aa: CASSSGTGGQYF; cdr3_nt: TGTGCCAGCAGTTCAGGGACAGGGGGGCAGTACTTC
j_call: TRBJ2-4; clone_size: many; d_call: NA; v_call: TRBV29-1; cdr3_aa: CSVEFPGYKNIQYF; cdr3_nt: TGCAGCGTTGAATTCCCAGGGTACAAAAACATTCAGTACTTC
j_call: TRBJ2-3; clone_size: NA; d_call: NA; v_call: TRBV4-3; cdr3_aa: CASSQVFRGTDTQYF; cdr3_nt: TGCGCCAGCAGCCAAGTCTTCCGGGGTACAGATACGCAGTATTTT
j_call: TRBJ1-1; clone_size: many; d_call: NA; v_call: TRBV29-1; cdr3_aa: CSVRLDTEAFF; cdr3_nt: TGCAGCGTGCGCCTCGACACTGAAGCTTTCTTT
j_call: TRBJ2-2; clone_size: many; d_call: NA; v_call: TRBV18; cdr3_aa: CASSLPGSTGELFF; cdr3_nt: TGTGCCAGCTCACTACCAGGGTCCACCGGGGAGCTGTTTTTT
j_call: TRBJ1-2; clone_size: many; d_call: TRBD1; v_call: TRBV6-4; cdr3_aa: CASRPRGRVGYTF; cdr3_nt: TGTGCCAGCAGACCGAGGGGGCGCGTTGGCTACACCTTC
j_call: TRBJ2-3; clone_size: few; d_call: NA; v_call: TRBV19; cdr3_aa: CASSKGASAYTDTQYF; cdr3_nt: TGTGCCAGTAGTAAGGGGGCTAGCGCCTACACAGATACGCAGTATTTT
j_call: TRBJ2-1; clone_size: many; d_call: TRBD2; v_call: TRBV20-1; cdr3_aa: CSGTSGLNEQFF; cdr3_nt: TGCAGTGGGACTAGCGGGTTAAATGAGCAGTTCTTC
j_call: TRBJ2-7; clone_size: many; d_call: NA; v_call: TRBV10-2; cdr3_aa: CASSDPTYEQYF; cdr3_nt: TGCGCCAGCAGTGACCCCACCTACGAGCAGTACTTC
j_call: TRBJ1-6; clone_size: NA; d_call: NA; v_call: TRBV5-1; cdr3_aa: CASSLDLDNSPLHF; cdr3_nt: TGCGCCAGCAGCTTAGATCTGGATAATTCACCCCTCCACTTT
j_call: TRBJ2-6; clone_size: many; d_call: NA; v_call: TRBV12-3/TRBV12-4; cdr3_aa: CASILHGSGANVLTF; cdr3_nt: TGTGCCAGCATCCTACACGGCTCTGGGGCCAACGTCCTGACTTTC
j_call: TRBJ2-7; clone_size: many; d_call: TRBD2; v_call: TRBV7-2; cdr3_aa: CASSPRGRLAGGEQYF; cdr3_nt: TGTGCCAGCAGCCCCAGGGGGCGGCTAGCGGGAGGGGAGCAGTACTTC
j_call: TRBJ1-4; clone_size: many; d_call: NA; v_call: TRBV7-8; cdr3_aa: CASSLSRRAAGIEKLFF; cdr3_nt: TGTGCCAGCAGCTTAAGCCGGAGGGCCGCCGGGATTGAAAAACTGTTTTTT
j_call: TRBJ2-7; clone_size: many; d_call: NA; v_call: TRBV10-2; cdr3_aa: CASSEDGTYEQYF; cdr3_nt: TGCGCCAGCAGTGAAGATGGAACCTACGAGCAGTACTTC
j_call: TRBJ2-1; clone_size: many; d_call: NA; v_call: TRBV20-1; cdr3_aa: CSARDRRGGVYNEQFF; cdr3_nt: TGCAGTGCTAGAGATCGGCGCGGGGGCGTATACAATGAGCAGTTCTTC
j_call: TRBJ2-1; clone_size: NA; d_call: TRBD2; v_call: TRBV20-1; cdr3_aa: CSARASGVAYNEQFF; cdr3_nt: TGCAGTGCTAGGGCTAGCGGGGTGGCCTACAATGAGCAGTTCTTC
j_call: TRBJ1-1; clone_size: many; d_call: NA; v_call: TRBV6-5; cdr3_aa: CASSHGGGTEAFF; cdr3_nt: TGTGCCAGCAGTCACGGGGGAGGGACTGAAGCTTTCTTT
j_call: TRBJ2-5; clone_size: many; d_call: NA; v_call: TRBV15; cdr3_aa: CATSRGIKETQYF; cdr3_nt: TGTGCCACCAGCAGAGGAATAAAAGAGACCCAGTACTTC
j_call: TRBJ2-7; clone_size: many; d_call: TRBD2; v_call: TRBV24-1; cdr3_aa: CATSTKTSGRYEQYF; cdr3_nt: TGTGCCACCAGTACCAAGACTAGCGGGCGGTACGAGCAGTACTTC
j_call: TRBJ2-1; clone_size: many; d_call: TRBD2; v_call: TRBV15; cdr3_aa: CATSSGREGPIFYNEQFF; cdr3_nt: TGTGCCACATCCAGTGGGCGGGAGGGTCCCATATTCTACAATGAGCAGTTCTTC
j_call: TRBJ1-6; clone_size: many; d_call: TRBD1; v_call: TRBV6-5; cdr3_aa: CASSSPDRGLNSPLHF; cdr3_nt: TGTGCCAGCAGTTCCCCGGACAGGGGGCTTAATTCACCCCTCCACTTT
j_call: TRBJ2-7; clone_size: NA; d_call: TRBD1; v_call: TRBV18; cdr3_aa: CASSPHRGLREQYF; cdr3_nt: TGTGCCAGCTCACCACACAGGGGGCTGCGCGAGCAGTACTTC
j_call: TRBJ2-1; clone_size: many; d_call: NA; v_call: TRBV20-1; cdr3_aa: CSATKGSLNEQFF; cdr3_nt: TGCAGTGCTACCAAAGGCAGCCTCAATGAGCAGTTCTTC
j_call: TRBJ2-2; clone_size: many; d_call: NA; v_call: TRBV25-1; cdr3_aa: CASRPRGNTGELFF; cdr3_nt: TGTGCCAGCAGGCCGAGGGGGAACACCGGGGAGCTGTTTTTT
j_call: TRBJ2-7; clone_size: many; d_call: NA; v_call: TRBV20-1; cdr3_aa: CSAQTGYEQYF; cdr3_nt: TGCAGTGCGCAGACAGGCTACGAGCAGTACTTC
j_call: TRBJ2-7; clone_size: few; d_call: TRBD1; v_call: TRBV28; cdr3_aa: CASKQGAYEQYF; cdr3_nt: TGTGCCAGCAAACAGGGGGCCTACGAGCAGTACTTC
j_call: TRBJ2-2; clone_size: NA; d_call: TRBD2; v_call: TRBV3-1; cdr3_aa: CASSQDRGLADTGELFF; cdr3_nt: TGTGCCAGCAGCCAAGATAGGGGACTAGCGGACACCGGGGAGCTGTTTTTT
j_call: TRBJ2-7; clone_size: many; d_call: TRBD1; v_call: TRBV6-1; cdr3_aa: CASTHGGQGDEQYF; cdr3_nt: TGTGCCAGCACCCACGGTGGACAGGGGGACGAGCAGTACTTC
j_call: TRBJ2-5; clone_size: many; d_call: NA; v_call: TRBV20-1; cdr3_aa: CSASRLQETQYF; cdr3_nt: TGCAGTGCTAGCAGGTTACAAGAGACCCAGTACTTC
j_call: TRBJ2-3; clone_size: many; d_call: NA; v_call: TRBV29-1; cdr3_aa: CSVATSSSTDTQYF; cdr3_nt: TGCAGCGTTGCCACTAGCAGTAGCACAGATACGCAGTATTTT
j_call: TRBJ1-4; clone_size: few; d_call: NA; v_call: TRBV7-9; cdr3_aa: CASRGRQNEKLFF; cdr3_nt: TGTGCCAGCCGGGGAAGACAGAACGAAAAACTGTTTTTT